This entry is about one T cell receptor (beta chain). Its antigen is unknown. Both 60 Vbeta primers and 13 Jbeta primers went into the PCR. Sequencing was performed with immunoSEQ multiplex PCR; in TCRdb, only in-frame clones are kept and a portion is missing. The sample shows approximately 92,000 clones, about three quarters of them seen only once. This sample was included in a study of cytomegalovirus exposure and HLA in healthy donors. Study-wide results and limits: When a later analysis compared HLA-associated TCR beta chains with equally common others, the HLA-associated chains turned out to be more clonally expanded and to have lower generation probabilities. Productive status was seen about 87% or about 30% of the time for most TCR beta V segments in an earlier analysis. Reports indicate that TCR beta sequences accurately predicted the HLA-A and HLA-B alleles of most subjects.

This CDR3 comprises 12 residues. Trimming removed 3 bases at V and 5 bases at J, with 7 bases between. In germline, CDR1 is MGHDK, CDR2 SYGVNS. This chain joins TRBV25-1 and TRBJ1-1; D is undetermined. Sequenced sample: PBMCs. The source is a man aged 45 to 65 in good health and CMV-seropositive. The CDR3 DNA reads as TGTGCCAGCAGTGAGGAGTGGACTGAAGCTTTCTTT. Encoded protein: CASSEEWTEAFF.